This TCR beta chain was identified during a study of cytomegalovirus exposure and HLA in healthy donors. Broader study findings: For most TCR beta V segments, an earlier analysis put the productive rate at about 90% or about 30% of the time. Confirmation in vitro established that a few CMV-associated chains were specific for CMV antigens. Overall, approximately 150 TCR beta chains were annotated as cytomegalovirus-associated.

The CDR3 runs to 16 residues. The germline V and J ends were trimmed by 6 bases and 2 bases, with 18 bases remaining between them. In germline, CDR1 is SGHAT, CDR2 FQNNGV. With respect to this clone: What it recognizes is unknown.

With 60 Vbeta and 13 Jbeta primers, the PCR was carried out. TCRdb keeps only in-frame clones here, not all; method: immunoSEQ multiplex PCR. This sample yields approximately 150,000 clones, of which 80% are seen a single time; less than 9% belongs to the top ten. The sequencing input was PBMCs. J is TRBJ2-3 and V is TRBV11-2; a possible D gene is TRBD2 (7 bases). The origin of this receptor is a man aged 30 to 39 in good health and CMV-seropositive. The CDR3 DNA is TGTGCCAGCAGGACACTACCGGGGGGCCTCACAGATACGCAGTATTTT. It specifies CASRTLPGGLTDTQYF.